A single sample is the source of the 15 T cell receptor beta chains below, sequenced in a study of molecular identifiers for immune sequencing clone quantification. TCRdb redid the calling of the PCR reads with MiXCR, one entry per CDR3 protein. The data hold about half a million distinct CDR3 sequences, with 25% observed a single time. The source material was naive CD8+ T cells from blood, with Jurkat cell RNA spiked in. Subset specified: FACS-sorted CD8+CD4-CCR7+CD45RA+ naive T cells. The receptors were gathered from a human donor in good health. Some libraries in this study had Jurkat cell RNA spiked in.

This clonotype was counted a single time. CDR3 DNA sequence: TGTGCCAGCAGTTACAGTTCGGGACAGGGAGATTTGCCCCAGCATTTT. It translates to CASSYSSGQGDLPQHF. The gene calls are TRBV6-2 or TRBV6-3 and TRBJ1-5; 9 nucleotides match TRBD1. After removal of 2 bases from V and 9 bases from J, the junction contained 11 bases not matched to a gene. The germline V gene has CDR1 MNHEY and CDR2 SVGEGT. This CDR3 comprises 16 residues.

This clonotype has at least ten counts. The V and J genes are TRBV29-1 and TRBJ1-1, with D possibly TRBD1 on 5 matching bases. The CDR3 has 9 amino acids. Germline CDR1 is SQVTM and CDR2 is ANQGSEA. Between the trimmed V and J ends, which lost 5 bases and 7 bases, there was a span of 5 bases. CDR3 loop: CSVQGEAFF. Written as DNA, the CDR3 is TGCAGCGTTCAGGGTGAAGCTTTCTTT.

Worth noting for this clonotype: An end of the junction differs from the germline gene, which may be a read error. The chain carries TRBV30 and TRBJ2-3; no firm D call. The CDR3 has 13 residues. Germline V gives CDR1 GTSNPN, CDR2 SVGIG (reference sequence). The CDR3 region is CARSPYVGDTQYF. In nucleotides, the CDR3 is TGTGCCCGGAGTCCCTATGTTGGAGATACGCAGTATTTT.

Concerning this clonotype itself: This likely comes from a read error, as the CDR3 has no conserved phenylalanine or tryptophan at its end. Because the CDR3's place on the DNA is in doubt, the DNA is left out and the CDR3 is given as listed by TCRdb. V gene TRBV4-3 combines with J gene TRBJ2-2; the table assigns TRBD1, which was not confirmed against the DNA. CDR1 is LGHNA and CDR2 is YSLEER in the germline V gene. The CDR3 contains 16 residues when both ends are counted. CDR3 sequence: CASSHLAWGGAGELGV.

This chain connects TRBV7-9 to TRBJ1-1; 7 nucleotides agree with TRBD1. CDR1 and CDR2 from the germline V gene are SEHNR and FQNEAQ (reference sequence). With V trimmed by 5 bases and J by 4 bases, 7 bases remained unmatched. This CDR3 is 14 amino acids long. DNA of the CDR3: TGTGCCAGCAGCCCAGGGGGGGGGATCACTGAAGCTTTCTTT. Its protein product is CASSPGGGITEAFF.

To note about this clonotype: A clone one base away is much larger, so this may be a read error. The chain recombines TRBV7-6 with TRBJ2-1; no clear D gene. V shed 5 bases and J shed 12 bases, with 14 bases lying between them. Germline-derived CDR1 and CDR2 are SGHVS and FNYEAQ. The CDR3 contains 12 residues. The CDR3 DNA reads TGTGCCAGCAGCCCCGAAGGACCCGCGCAGTTCTTC. Translation: CASSPEGPAQFF.

This clonotype was picked up many times. The CDR3 nucleotides read TGTGCCAGCACCCTGGGACAGGGAAACACAGATACGCAGTATTTT. Amino acids: CASTLGQGNTDTQYF. This chain connects TRBV7-9 to TRBJ2-3; 9 bases match TRBD1. J gave up 2 bases and V 7 bases, and 7 bases lay outside the gene matches. CDR3 size: 15 residues. Germline V lookup: CDR1 SEHNR, CDR2 FQNEAQ (reference sequence).

Concerning this clonotype: A clone one base away is much larger, so this may be a read error. The rearrangement links TRBV27 to TRBJ2-5; D is unresolved. The V gene lost 0 bases and the J gene lost 2 bases, with 10 bases spanning the gap. The CDR3 spans 15 residues. The germline CDR1 and CDR2 sequences are MNHEY and SMNVEV (reference sequence). The DNA for the CDR3 is TGTGCCAGCAGTTTATCGACCCAGAGTCAAGAGACCCAGTACTTC. This translates into CASSLSTQSQETQYF.

This clonotype was seen a handful of times. The chain recombines TRBV19 with TRBJ2-7, with TRBD1 as a possible D gene (5 bases). Germline CDR1 LNHDA, CDR2 SQIVND (reference sequence). V lost 3 bases and J lost 3, with 18 bases in between. This CDR3 is 16 amino acids long. The CDR3 here is CASSISPRSRDYEQYF. The CDR3 DNA is TGTGCCAGTAGTATTTCTCCTAGATCCAGGGACTACGAGCAGTACTTC.

The chain is built from TRBV20-1 and TRBJ2-5; D is perhaps TRBD2 (6 bases). Per the germline V gene, CDR1 is DFQATT and CDR2 is SNEGSKA (reference sequence). Trimming removed 0 bases from V and 4 bases from J, with 24 bases in between. The CDR3 length is 18 residues. CDR3 loop: CSARDYGGVSPNGETQYF. For the CDR3, the DNA is TGCAGTGCTAGAGATTACGGCGGGGTCTCACCCAACGGAGAGACCCAGTACTTC.

Of note for this clonotype: The missing conserved phenylalanine or tryptophan at the end of this CDR3 makes a read error likely. The genes are TRBV5-6 and TRBJ2-7, with a possible D match to TRBD1 (6 bases). Germline CDR1 is SGHDT and CDR2 is YYEEEE. This CDR3 region has 15 residues. V shed 3 bases and J shed 5 bases, with 18 bases lying between them. In DNA, the CDR3 is TGTGCCAGCAGCTCCGAAGCAGGGGTTCTTGACGAGCAGTACCTC. Its translation is CASSSEAGVLDEQYL.

This clonotype was counted only a few times. At one end, the junction sequence differs from germline, possibly due to a read error. The chain links TRBV4-2 to TRBJ2-1, with TRBD2 as a possible D gene (6 bases). Germline V gives CDR1 LGHNA, CDR2 YNFKEQ. The CDR3 contains 14 residues. The CDR3 here is CASSQLDYRNEQLF. In DNA, the CDR3 is TGTGCCAGCAGCCAACTGGACTACCGCAATGAGCAGCTCTTC.

The V call is TRBV19, the J call TRBJ1-5; 9 bases map to TRBD1. The CDR3 is 18 amino acids. Looked up from germline, CDR1 is LNHDA and CDR2 is SQIVND (reference sequence). V shed 0 bases and J 1 base; nucleotides not matched to a gene: 7. DNA of the CDR3: TGTGCCAGTAGTATAGATCTTTGGACAGGGGAAAGCAATCAGCCCCAGCATTTT. Amino acid sequence: CASSIDLWTGESNQPQHF.

The chain couples TRBV5-3 to TRBJ1-1; D gene unclear. TRBV5-3 is assigned to the ORF class and has an uncertain function. V lost 8 bases and J lost 4, with 15 bases in between. The CDR3 length is 13 residues. CDR3 DNA sequence: TGTGCCAGCTCCCTAACTGAAATCACTGAAGCTTTCTTT. Encoded protein: CASSLTEITEAFF.

The chain combines TRBV6-5 with TRBJ1-5; D is ambiguous. V shed 4 bases and J shed 0 bases, with 10 bases lying between them. Germline V gives CDR1 MNHEY, CDR2 SVGAGI. The CDR3 runs to 15 residues. The DNA of the CDR3 is TGTGCCAGCAGTTGCTCTGGGAATAGCAATCAGCCCCAGCATTTT. It translates to CASSCSGNSNQPQHF.